Listed below are T cell receptor beta chains from one sample, sequenced in a study of blood T cell repertoires in COVID-19. The assay was immunoSEQ multiplex PCR, and TCRdb's table has in-frame clones only and misses some. The repertoire has about 370,000 clones, approximately 90% of them found once; the top ten carry roughly 1%. Sequencing was done on a sample of PBMCs or T cells enriched from blood (not recorded which). These receptors came from a man younger than 35 who had recovered from COVID-19. CDR3s include the opening cysteine and the closing phenylalanine or tryptophan. D genes are given only for firm matches. Size is stated for part of the rows, as once, few or many counts, or as a class when the clone is expanded.

D gene: -
clone size: -
J gene: TRBJ1-1
V gene: TRBV11-2
CDR3 DNA: TGTGCCAGCAGCTCGATATTCAATACGGACAGTAAAAACACTGAAGCTTTCTTT
CDR3 protein: CASSSIFNTDSKNTEAFF

D gene: TRBD2
clone size: -
J gene: TRBJ2-1
V gene: TRBV3-1/TRBV3-2
CDR3 DNA: TGTGCCAGCAGCGGTTCTGTTCTAGCGGTCCTATCGAATGAGCAGTTCTTC
CDR3 protein: CASSGSVLAVLSNEQFF

D gene: -
clone size: -
J gene: TRBJ1-2
V gene: TRBV9
CDR3 DNA: TGTGCCAGCAGCGTAGGGCAGGGGACCTATGGCTACACCTTC
CDR3 protein: CASSVGQGTYGYTF

D gene: -
clone size: -
J gene: TRBJ1-3
V gene: TRBV10-3
CDR3 DNA: TGTGCCATCAGCCCCATTGACAGGAACTCTGGAAACACCATATATTTT
CDR3 protein: CAISPIDRNSGNTIYF

D gene: -
clone size: -
J gene: TRBJ2-7
V gene: TRBV21-1
CDR3 DNA: TGTGCCAGCAGCAAAAAGAGAATGGGTTTCCAGGGCAGCGAGCAGTACTTC
CDR3 protein: CASSKKRMGFQGSEQYF

D gene: TRBD1
clone size: once
J gene: TRBJ1-6
V gene: TRBV4-1
CDR3 DNA: TGCGCCAGCAGCCCGCTGACAGGGGTAAAAAATTCACCCCTCCACTTT
CDR3 protein: CASSPLTGVKNSPLHF

D gene: -
clone size: -
J gene: TRBJ1-6
V gene: TRBV9
CDR3 DNA: TGTGCCAGCAGCGTACAGGGAAACAATTCACCCCTCCACTTT
CDR3 protein: CASSVQGNNSPLHF

D gene: TRBD1
clone size: -
J gene: TRBJ2-7
V gene: TRBV4-3
CDR3 DNA: TGCGCCAGCAGCCAAGACGGACAGGACTTGGCCTACGAGCAGTACTTC
CDR3 protein: CASSQDGQDLAYEQYF

D gene: -
clone size: -
J gene: TRBJ2-5
V gene: TRBV27
CDR3 DNA: TGTGCCAGCAGCCCAAGATGGGCGGGGAGACAAGAGACCCAGTACTTC
CDR3 protein: CASSPRWAGRQETQYF

D gene: -
clone size: -
J gene: TRBJ2-1
V gene: TRBV5-5
CDR3 DNA: TGTGCCAGCAGCTTGCAGAGGGAGCAGTTCTTC
CDR3 protein: CASSLQREQFF

D gene: -
clone size: -
J gene: TRBJ1-5
V gene: TRBV28
CDR3 DNA: TGTGCCAGCAGACTTCGACAGGTGGGAGTAGGCAATCAGCCCCAGCATTTT
CDR3 protein: CASRLRQVGVGNQPQHF

D gene: TRBD1
clone size: -
J gene: TRBJ2-1
V gene: TRBV24-1
CDR3 DNA: TGTGCCACCGGTGGGACAGGGGGTATGGATGAGCAGTTCTTC
CDR3 protein: CATGGTGGMDEQFF

D gene: -
clone size: -
J gene: TRBJ1-4
V gene: TRBV6-5
CDR3 DNA: TGTGCCAGCAGGGACAGATTAAATGAAAAACTGTTTTTT
CDR3 protein: CASRDRLNEKLFF

D gene: -
clone size: -
J gene: TRBJ1-2
V gene: TRBV3-1/TRBV3-2
CDR3 DNA: TGTGCCAGCAGCCAAGACAGGTTCTATGGCTACACCTTC
CDR3 protein: CASSQDRFYGYTF

D gene: -
clone size: -
J gene: TRBJ1-5
V gene: TRBV6-5
CDR3 DNA: TGTGCCAGCAAACGGGGAAGCAATCAGCCCCAGCATTTT
CDR3 protein: CASKRGSNQPQHF

D gene: TRBD1
clone size: -
J gene: TRBJ2-2
V gene: TRBV30
CDR3 DNA: TGTGCCTGGGCGTTGGGGACAGGGTCTATCGGGGAGCTGTTTTTT
CDR3 protein: CAWALGTGSIGELFF

D gene: TRBD2
clone size: -
J gene: TRBJ2-5
V gene: TRBV7-7
CDR3 DNA: TGTGCCAGCGGAGCCGGGACTAGCGGGGCCGAGACCCAGTACTTC
CDR3 protein: CASGAGTSGAETQYF

D gene: TRBD2
clone size: -
J gene: TRBJ2-7
V gene: TRBV3-1/TRBV3-2
CDR3 DNA: TGTGCCAGCAGCCAAGTGGCGGGGGGTTACGAGCAGTACTTC
CDR3 protein: CASSQVAGGYEQYF

D gene: -
clone size: -
J gene: TRBJ2-7
V gene: TRBV28
CDR3 DNA: TGTGCCAGCAGTTTGCCCCAACGGGGCGGGACCTACGAGCAGTACTTC
CDR3 protein: CASSLPQRGGTYEQYF

D gene: TRBD2
clone size: -
J gene: TRBJ2-7
V gene: TRBV28
CDR3 DNA: TGTGCCAGCAGTTTAAGGGCGTCAGGCCCACTAGCGGGGGGGACCGGAAACGAGCAGTACTTC
CDR3 protein: CASSLRASGPLAGGTGNEQYF

D gene: TRBD1
clone size: once
J gene: TRBJ2-4
V gene: TRBV11-2
CDR3 DNA: TGTGCCAGCAGAGGGACAGAAAACATTCAGTACTTC
CDR3 protein: CASRGTENIQYF

D gene: -
clone size: -
J gene: TRBJ1-2
V gene: TRBV4-2
CDR3 DNA: TGTGCCAGCAGCCAGGTCGGGGAGAACTATAACTATGGCTACACCTTC
CDR3 protein: CASSQVGENYNYGYTF